Below are 23 T cell receptor beta chains sequenced from a single sample in a study of radiotherapy plus CTLA-4 blockade in lung cancer. Sequenced by immunoSEQ multiplex PCR; TCRdb stores in-frame clones only, minus some. The table has 90,000 to 150,000 clones, roughly 80% seen once. Sample: peripheral blood, taken from a patient treated with radiotherapy plus ipilimumab. The receptors were sampled from a human donor with non-small cell lung cancer who had a partial response to radiotherapy plus ipilimumab.

J is TRBJ1-2 and V is TRBV6-4; D may be TRBD1 (5 bases). Trimming removed 8 bases from V and 6 bases from J, with 25 bases in between. Germline V gives CDR1 MRHNA, CDR2 SNTAGT. The CDR3 sequence is 16 residues long. The CDR3 is CASRGGGGLSSDGYTF. CDR3 DNA: TGTGCCAGCCGGGGAGGCGGGGGGTTGTCCTCGGATGGCTACACCTTC.

The V call is TRBV5-4, the J call TRBJ1-6; 12 nucleotides line up with TRBD1. J gave up 6 bases and V 5 bases, and 0 bases lay outside the gene matches. Germline V CDR1 and CDR2: SGHNT, YYREEE (reference sequence). This CDR3 has 14 amino acids. CDR3 DNA: TGTGCCAGCAGGGGACAGGGGGCTAATTCACCCCTCCACTTT. Its translation: CASRGQGANSPLHF.

The chain combines TRBV5-1 with TRBJ2-3; 7 nucleotides align to TRBD2. With V trimmed by 4 bases and J by 2 bases, 10 bases remained unmatched. Germline CDR1 SGHRS, CDR2 YFSETQ. The CDR3 totals 16 residues. DNA of the CDR3: TGCGCCAGCAGCCCCCTAAAAGCGGGGAACACAGATACGCAGTATTTT. Protein product: CASSPLKAGNTDTQYF.

This rearrangement joins TRBV27 to TRBJ1-1; D unclear. Germline assignment: CDR1 MNHEY and CDR2 SMNVEV (reference sequence). The V and J ends lost 3 bases and 1 base respectively, with 6 bases between them. The CDR3 covers 13 residues. DNA of the CDR3: TGTGCCAGCAGTTTCGGTCAGAACACTGAAGCTTTCTTT. Translated: CASSFGQNTEAFF.

The V gene is TRBV7-9, the J gene TRBJ1-5; the D is unclear. CDR1 and CDR2 (germline): SEHNR, FQNEAQ (reference sequence). CDR3 length: 16 amino acids. Trimming stripped 3 bases from V and 4 bases from J, with 16 bases between. The CDR3 sequence: CASSFFGRGNNQPQHF. CDR3 coding DNA: TGTGCCAGCAGCTTTTTTGGGAGAGGCAATAATCAGCCCCAGCATTTT.

The CDR3 DNA sequence: TGTGCCAGTAGTATGAGTGCCGCGGGTGACACCGGGGAGCTGTTTTTT. Encoded protein: CASSMSAAGDTGELFF. The chain carries TRBV19 and TRBJ2-2; maybe TRBD2 (5 bases). This CDR3 contains 16 residues. Looked up from germline, CDR1 is LNHDA and CDR2 is SQIVND (reference sequence). V lost 3 bases and J lost 3, with 14 bases in between.

The CDR3 region has the DNA TGTGCCAGCAGCTTCAGTGAGGATTCAGATACGCAGTATTTT. Residues: CASSFSEDSDTQYF. This chain connects TRBV7-6 to TRBJ2-3; no clear D. The CDR3 is made up of 14 amino acids. CDR1 is SGHVS, CDR2 FNYEAQ, per germline. The V end was cut by 3 bases, the J end by 4 bases, with 11 bases between.

As concerns this clone: The sample carries other DNA sequences with the same CDR3. The CDR3 loop is CASRGAGGQETQYF. The CDR3 DNA sequence: TGTGCCAGCAGGGGAGCGGGAGGTCAAGAGACCCAGTACTTC. The chain employs TRBV6-1 and TRBJ2-5; 9 nucleotides match TRBD2. The CDR3 loop spans 14 amino acids. V lost 6 bases to trimming and J lost 2 bases; unmatched junction nucleotides: 4. CDR1 and CDR2 from the germline V gene are MNHNS and SASEGT.

The V and J genes are TRBV4-3 and TRBJ2-5; TRBD2 aligns across 12 bases. V shed 0 bases, J shed 7 bases, and the junction held 12 bases outside the gene matches. Germline lookup yields CDR1 LGHNA and CDR2 YSLEER. The CDR3 is 18 amino acids. This chain's CDR3 is CASSQDWVTSGRLGTQYF. The CDR3 region has the DNA TGCGCCAGCAGCCAAGATTGGGTGACTAGCGGGAGATTAGGGACCCAGTACTTC.

This clone was recorded once. The CDR3 DNA reads as TGTGCCAGTAGTTGGGACTTTAGCTTTCGAGAGACCCAGTACTTC. Its translation is CASSWDFSFRETQYF. The chain uses TRBV19 and TRBJ2-5; TRBD2 is a possible D gene (6 bases). Trimming removed 5 bases at V and 4 bases at J, with 17 bases between. CDR3 length equals 15 residues. CDR1 and CDR2 (germline): LNHDA, SQIVND (reference sequence).

CDR3 sequence (DNA): TGTGCCAGCAGCGTAGGGAGGGCCGGGGGAGATACGCAGTATTTT. It is translated as CASSVGRAGGDTQYF. The gene calls are TRBV9 and TRBJ2-3; a possible D gene is TRBD2 (6 bases). Trimming left V 0 bases short and J 5 bases short, with 13 bases between. The CDR3 has 15 amino acids. The germline V gene encodes CDR1 SGDLS and CDR2 YYNGEE.

This chain uses TRBV29-1 with TRBJ1-1; D not resolved. Per the germline V gene, CDR1 is SQVTM and CDR2 is ANQGSEA. The CDR3 consists of 14 residues. The germline V and J ends were trimmed by 1 base and 0 bases, with 9 bases remaining between them. CDR3: CSVEGGLLNTEAFF. CDR3 DNA: TGCAGCGTTGAAGGAGGGCTACTGAACACTGAAGCTTTCTTT.

V gene TRBV19 combines with J gene TRBJ1-2, with D possibly matching TRBD1 (6 bases). V was shortened by 2 bases and J by 6 bases, with 19 bases between the two germline ends. Per germline, CDR1 LNHDA and CDR2 SQIVND (reference sequence). The CDR3 length is 16 residues. The chain's CDR3 is CASSIRAGVLSHGYTF. The DNA for the CDR3 is TGTGCCAGTAGTATACGGGCAGGGGTGCTCTCCCATGGCTACACCTTC.

The CDR3 nucleotides are TGTGCCAGCAGCGGGACAGGGTTAACTGAAGCTTTCTTT. Residues: CASSGTGLTEAFF. The V call is TRBV2, the J call TRBJ1-1; 9 bases are shared with TRBD1. CDR1 is SNHLY, CDR2 FYNNEI, per germline. V dropped 6 bases and J dropped 5; count of bases not matched to a gene: 4. The CDR3 spans 13 residues.

A word on this clone: At one end, the junction sequence differs from germline, possibly due to a read error. The identical CDR3 is also encoded by other nucleotide sequences in the sample. The rearrangement uses TRBV5-1 and TRBJ1-1, with D possibly TRBD1 on 6 matching bases. CDR1 SGHRS and CDR2 YFSETQ come from the germline V gene. The CDR3 runs to 16 residues. CDR3 sequence (DNA): TGCGCCAGCAGCTTGGTAGGACAGAGCATGAACACTGAAGCCTTCTTT. Its translation is CASSLVGQSMNTEAFF.

The gene calls are TRBV27 and TRBJ1-6; D unclear. Germline-derived CDR1 and CDR2 are MNHEY and SMNVEV (reference sequence). The V end lost 3 bases, the J end lost 7 bases, and 19 bases lay between the germline ends. The CDR3 has 17 amino acids. The CDR3 region has the DNA TGTGCCAGCAGTTTCCGGGGATGGTGGATCAAGAATTCACCCCTCCACTTT. It is translated as CASSFRGWWIKNSPLHF.

This chain connects TRBV18 to TRBJ2-1, with 11 bases aligning to TRBD2. Germline trimming cut 2 bases from V and 0 bases from J; bases unmatched to any gene: 12. Germline V gene sequence: CDR1 KGHSH, CDR2 LQKENI. The CDR3 sequence is 20 residues long. The CDR3 region is CASSPAGGLAATSSYNEQFF. Here the CDR3 DNA reads TGTGCCAGCTCACCAGCCGGGGGACTAGCGGCAACCAGCTCCTACAATGAGCAGTTCTTC.

The chain combines TRBV28 with TRBJ2-6; D gene unclear. Germline assignment: CDR1 MDHEN and CDR2 SYDVKM. The CDR3 runs 15 residues. V was trimmed by 2 bases and J by 0 bases, leaving 5 bases between them. The CDR3 DNA reads as TGTGCCAGCAGTTTACACATCTCTGGGGCCAACGTCCTGACTTTC. Residues: CASSLHISGANVLTF.

The chain carries TRBV7-9 and TRBJ1-1; possible D gene TRBD1, 5 bases. CDR3 length: 13 residues. Germline V gives CDR1 SEHNR, CDR2 FQNEAQ (reference sequence). V shed 5 bases and J shed 5 bases, with 12 bases lying between them. The CDR3 spells CASSLGAETEAFF. The CDR3 DNA reads TGTGCCAGCAGCCTTGGGGCTGAGACTGAAGCTTTCTTT.

The chain uses TRBV2 and TRBJ1-5; TRBD1 matches 8 bases. CDR1 and CDR2 (germline): SNHLY, FYNNEI. Unmatched junction bases numbered 7, after V lost 5 bases and J lost 7 bases. This CDR3 has 14 amino acids. As DNA, the CDR3 is TGTGCCAGCAGTCGGACAGGGAGTCAACAGCCCCAGCATTTT. Translation: CASSRTGSQQPQHF. Drawing the rest from reference TRBV2 and TRBJ1-5, the complete variable domain is EPEVTQTPSHQVTQMGQEVILRCVPISNHLYFYWYRQILGQKVEFLVSFYNNEISEKSEIFDDQFSVERPDGSNFTLKIRSTKLEDSAMYFCASSRTGSQQPQHFGDGTRLSIL.

The CDR3 sequence: CASKLAGGPVREQFF. CDR3 bases: TGTGCCAGTAAACTAGCGGGAGGGCCTGTTCGAGAGCAGTTCTTC. The V call is TRBV6-4, the J call TRBJ2-1, with 13 positions matching TRBD2. J gave up 10 bases and V 9 bases, and 12 bases lay outside the gene matches. CDR3 length: 15 amino acids. The germline CDR1 and CDR2 sequences are MRHNA and SNTAGT.

This clone was observed a single time. The chain recombines TRBV28 with TRBJ1-3, with D hard to call. Germline lookup yields CDR1 MDHEN and CDR2 SYDVKM. CDR3 length: 14 amino acids. Trimming stripped 2 bases from V and 4 bases from J, with 9 bases between. Written as DNA, the CDR3 is TGTGCCAGCAGTTTAAGCCTGAGGGGAAACACCATATATTTT. Translating it yields CASSLSLRGNTIYF.

V usage is TRBV23-1 and J usage is TRBJ1-1, with D unresolved. TRBV23-1 belongs to the ORF category, with a function that is uncertain. This CDR3 comprises 18 residues. The V end was cut by 4 bases, the J end by 5 bases, with 26 bases between. The CDR3, as DNA: TGCGCCAGCAGTCTATGCGAAACCCTCGGCGGGGAGGGAACTGAAGCTTTCTTT. It is translated as CASSLCETLGGEGTEAFF.